These 22 T cell receptor beta chains share one sample of origin, sequenced in a study of cytomegalovirus exposure and HLA in healthy donors. The study ran its PCR with 60 Vbeta and 13 Jbeta primers. Generated by immunoSEQ multiplex PCR, the TCRdb table keeps only in-frame clones and is missing some. The sample consists of 150,000 to 250,000 clones, around 74% of them appearing once. The source material was PBMCs. The receptors stem from a girl aged 10 to 17 in good health and CMV-seropositive.

This rearrangement joins TRBV7-9 to TRBJ1-4, with D hard to call. CDR1 and CDR2 from the germline V gene are SEHNR and FQNEAQ (reference sequence). Trimming cost V 2 bases and J 8 bases, with 15 bases left between them. This CDR3 region has 15 residues. The CDR3 DNA is TGTGCCAGCAGCTTAACAGCATTGGAAAAGGAAAAACTGTTTTTT. Protein product: CASSLTALEKEKLFF.

The chain combines TRBV6-4 with TRBJ2-5; D might be TRBD1 (6 bases). This CDR3 region has 13 residues. Trimming removed 3 bases at V and 2 bases at J, with 7 bases between. From germline, CDR1 is MRHNA and CDR2 SNTAGT. CDR3 in DNA: TGTGCCAGCAGTGAGGGGGCGCAAGAGACCCAGTACTTC. This gives the protein CASSEGAQETQYF.

This rearrangement joins TRBV11-2 to TRBJ2-6; the D is unclear. Germline loops: CDR1 SGHAT, CDR2 FQNNGV. Trimming took 0 bases from V and 3 from J, leaving 9 bases between them. CDR3 length equals 16 residues. The CDR3 loop reads CASSLDNTFGANVLTF. The CDR3 region has the DNA TGTGCCAGCAGCTTAGACAACACGTTTGGGGCCAACGTCCTGACTTTC.

This clone was recorded once. V gene TRBV7-2 combines with J gene TRBJ1-2, with 10 positions matching TRBD1. CDR3 length: 14 amino acids. In germline, CDR1 is SGHTA, CDR2 FQGNSA. V shed 5 bases, J shed 5 bases, and the junction held 5 bases outside the gene matches. CDR3 in DNA: TGTGCCAGCAGCCCCAGACAGGGGGCTTATGGCTACACCTTC. It encodes CASSPRQGAYGYTF. Drawing the rest from reference TRBV7-2 and TRBJ1-2, the complete variable domain is GAGVSQSPSNKVTEKGKDVELRCDPISGHTALYWYRQSLGQGLEFLIYFQGNSAPDKSGLPSDRFSAERTGGSVSTLTIQRTQQEDSAVYLCASSPRQGAYGYTFGSGTRLTVV.

V is TRBV4-1 and J is TRBJ2-1; D is perhaps TRBD1 (6 bases). This CDR3 has 12 residues. V was pared by 0 bases and J by 9 bases, with 6 bases between. Germline CDR1 and CDR2: MGHRA and YSYEKL. In DNA, the CDR3 is TGCGCCAGCAGCCAAGAGGGGGCTGAGCAGTTCTTC. This codes for CASSQEGAEQFF.

V usage is TRBV7-7 and J usage is TRBJ2-5; D is ambiguous. The germline CDR1 and CDR2 sequences are SSHAT and FNYEAQ (reference sequence). This CDR3 is built from 13 residues. V lost 5 bases to trimming and J lost 3 bases, with 10 bases between them. The chain's CDR3 is CASSPLSEETQYF. Here the CDR3 DNA reads TGTGCCAGCAGCCCGCTCAGCGAAGAGACCCAGTACTTC.

The chain links TRBV27 to TRBJ2-1; 9 nucleotides agree with TRBD1. Germline V CDR1 and CDR2: MNHEY, SMNVEV (reference sequence). The J segment lost 7 bases and the V segment lost 5 bases, leaving 6 bases of the junction unmatched. The length of the CDR3 is 14 residues. The CDR3 DNA sequence: TGTGCCAGCAGTCCAGGGACAGGGTGGAATGAGCAGTTCTTC. Protein: CASSPGTGWNEQFF.

In its sample, this clone was seen a few times. The chain is built from TRBV11-3 and TRBJ2-5; D unresolved. The germline V gene has CDR1 SGHNT and CDR2 YENEEA. CDR3 length: 15 amino acids. Trimming took off 5 bases at V and 7 bases at J, with 20 bases between the two ends. The CDR3 DNA reads as TGTGCCAGCAGCCGATGGTTGGGCCCCCGTAGGACCCAGTACTTC. This encodes CASSRWLGPRRTQYF.

The chain couples TRBV5-5 to TRBJ2-2; 8 bases agree with TRBD1. The CDR3 is 17 residues long. Germline V gene data show CDR1 as SGHKS and CDR2 as YYEKEE (reference sequence). The J segment lost 2 bases and the V segment lost 4 bases, leaving 10 bases of the junction unmatched. CDR3 amino acids: CASSGTPGQANTGELFF. The CDR3 DNA is TGTGCCAGCAGCGGGACTCCGGGACAGGCAAACACCGGGGAGCTGTTTTTT.

This clone was counted only a few times. The rearrangement uses TRBV25-1 and TRBJ1-6; 8 bases fit TRBD1. V shed 8 bases and J 8 bases; nucleotides not matched to a gene: 5. Looked up from germline, CDR1 is MGHDK and CDR2 is SYGVNS. The CDR3 runs to 13 residues. CDR3 coding DNA: TGTGCCAGCGAAGACAGGGGCTATTCACCCCTCCACTTT. It yields the protein CASEDRGYSPLHF.

V usage is TRBV11-3 and J usage is TRBJ2-7; 7 bases match TRBD1. Germline assignment: CDR1 SGHNT and CDR2 YENEEA. CDR3 length equals 12 residues. Trimming removed 5 bases from V and 8 bases from J; junction bases left unmatched: 6. This CDR3 is CASSPTGSQQYF. CDR3 nucleotides: TGTGCCAGCAGCCCGACAGGGAGTCAGCAGTACTTC. The whole variable domain, remainder taken from reference TRBV11-3 and TRBJ2-7, is EAGVVQSPRYKIIEKKQPVAFWCNPISGHNTLYWYLQNLGQGPELLIRYENEEAVDDSQLPKDRFSAERLKGVDSTLKIQPAELGDSAVYLCASSPTGSQQYFGPGTRLTVT.

CDR3: CASSRQAQETQYF. In DNA form, the CDR3 reads TGTGCCAGCAGCCGCCAGGCCCAAGAGACCCAGTACTTC. The chain employs TRBV5-4 and TRBJ2-5; D is uncertain. Germline CDR1 and CDR2: SGHNT and YYREEE (reference sequence). The ends were cut back, 4 bases at V and 1 base at J, with 8 bases in the middle. The CDR3 consists of 13 residues.

In this sample, this clone turned up a few times. V gene TRBV5-1 combines with J gene TRBJ1-3; perhaps TRBD1 as D (6 bases). The CDR3 loop spans 15 amino acids. The V gene lost 3 bases and the J gene lost 3 bases, with 13 bases spanning the gap. Germline CDR1 is SGHRS and CDR2 is YFSETQ. CDR3 in amino acids: CASSSREGDGNTIYF. The CDR3 DNA reads as TGCGCCAGCAGCTCCAGGGAGGGGGATGGAAACACCATATATTTT.

The V gene is TRBV29-1, the J gene TRBJ2-1, with 9 positions matching TRBD1. The CDR3 runs 12 residues. In germline, CDR1 is SQVTM, CDR2 ANQGSEA. The V segment lost 6 bases and the J segment 7 bases; nucleotides outside the gene matches: 4. CDR3 nucleotides: TGCAGCGTCTGGGACAGGGATAATGAGCAGTTCTTC. Translating it yields CSVWDRDNEQFF.

The CDR3 region is CASSYWGDNEQFF. CDR3 coding DNA: TGTGCCAGCAGTTACTGGGGGGACAATGAGCAGTTCTTC. J is TRBJ2-1 and V is TRBV6-5, with D possibly matching TRBD2 (6 bases). V dropped 1 base and J dropped 5 bases, with 6 bases sitting between them. This CDR3 contains 13 residues. Germline values: CDR1 MNHEY, CDR2 SVGAGI.

The chain uses TRBV6-5 and TRBJ2-5; 8 bases are a match to TRBD1. The J call may not be correct, given that the DNA end is closer to TRBJ2-7. Germline CDR1 MNHEY, CDR2 SVGAGI. The CDR3 runs 15 residues. The CDR3 region is CASSLIGTGDYEQYF. The CDR3 nucleotides read TGTGCCAGCAGTCTAATTGGGACAGGTGACTACGAGCAGTACTTC.

The CDR3 sequence is CASSPPTLGQAKIEAFF. The CDR3, as DNA: TGTGCCAGTAGTCCCCCGACTCTGGGACAGGCCAAAATTGAAGCTTTCTTT. This rearrangement joins TRBV19 to TRBJ1-1, with TRBD1 matching 8 bases. With V trimmed by 5 bases and J by 7 bases, 18 bases remained unmatched. Germline assignment: CDR1 LNHDA and CDR2 SQIVND (reference sequence). The CDR3 is made up of 17 amino acids. The whole variable domain, filled in from reference TRBV19 and TRBJ1-1, reads DGGITQSPKYLFRKEGQNVTLSCEQNLNHDAMYWYRQDPGQGLRLIYYSQIVNDFQKGDIAEGYSVSREKKESFPLTVTSAQKNPTAFYLCASSPPTLGQAKIEAFFGQGTRLTVV.

CDR3 in amino acids: CASSESPSGNTIYF. The CDR3 coding sequence is TGTGCCAGCAGTGAGAGTCCGTCGGGAAACACCATATATTTT. This rearrangement joins TRBV6-1 to TRBJ1-3; D is unclear. CDR1 and CDR2 (germline): MNHNS, SASEGT. Trimming removed 3 bases from V and 4 bases from J, with 10 bases in between. CDR3 length equals 14 residues.

The genes are TRBV5-1 and TRBJ2-1; 14 nucleotides align to TRBD2. The CDR3 spans 17 residues. Germline assignment: CDR1 SGHRS and CDR2 YFSETQ. Trimming removed 3 bases from V and 4 bases from J; junction bases left unmatched: 6. The CDR3, as DNA: TGCGCCAGCAGCTCCGGACTAGCGGGGGGTTTTTACAATGAGCAGTTCTTC. This sequence encodes CASSSGLAGGFYNEQFF.

The chain carries TRBV7-9 and TRBJ2-7; 11 bases map to TRBD1. The J segment lost 2 bases and the V segment lost 4 bases, leaving 4 bases of the junction unmatched. The CDR3 is made up of 15 amino acids. CDR1 and CDR2 from the germline V gene are SEHNR and FQNEAQ (reference sequence). The CDR3 here is CASSSGQGVAYEQYF. The DNA of the CDR3 is TGTGCCAGCAGCTCGGGACAGGGGGTAGCCTACGAGCAGTACTTC.

As concerns this clone: This CDR3 is also generated by other DNA sequences in the sample. The V call is TRBV4-2, the J call TRBJ2-5; TRBD2 might be the D (7 bases). V gave up 0 bases and J gave up 2 bases, with 16 bases separating them. Germline CDR1 reads LGHNA; CDR2 reads YNFKEQ. The CDR3 spans 17 residues. CDR3 nucleotide sequence: TGTGCCAGCAGCCAAGATAGGAGGGGGGGAGGGCAAGAGACCCAGTACTTC. This encodes CASSQDRRGGGQETQYF.

The V call is TRBV18, the J call TRBJ1-5; D uncertain. Germline V gene data show CDR1 as KGHSH and CDR2 as LQKENI. This CDR3 is built from 14 residues. V lost 3 bases and J 7 bases, leaving 13 bases between the germline ends. This CDR3 is CASSPFGQNQPQHF. The CDR3, as DNA: TGTGCCAGCTCACCTTTTGGTCAGAACCAGCCCCAGCATTTT.